The clone carrying this TCR beta chain occurred many times. Its target is unknown. The data stem from a study of T cell repertoires in cytomegalovirus infection. Study overall: CMV epitopes used comprised recently identified HLA-C-restricted ones and well-studied HLA-B-restricted ones. Public TCR beta signatures marked donors with CMV infection and the matching HLA. Study-level results: HLA-C-restricted CMV clonotypes gave the most frequent clonotype in two of eight donors.

TCRdb independently ran MiXCR on the reads; one entry per CDR3 protein. The data hold some 800,000 distinct CDR3 sequences, with under 35% observed a single time. Germline V gives CDR1 SGHVS, CDR2 FNYEAQ. V lost 5 bases, J lost 6 bases, and 10 bases stayed unmatched. The CDR3 length is 16 residues. This TCR was recovered from a human donor in good health (CMV status not recorded). Some clones in this sample may be carry-over from other donors' samples. V and J are TRBV7-6 and TRBJ2-2, with 9 bases matching TRBD1. The sample consisted of cultured CD8+ T cells from PBMCs, taken from culture after CMV antigen stimulation. CDR3 protein: CASSPGQGINAGELFF. In DNA, the CDR3 is TGTGCCAGCAGCCCCGGACAGGGGATAAATGCCGGGGAGCTGTTTTTT.